These 18 T cell receptor beta chains were all obtained from the same sample, sequenced in a study of CD8 T cells in Susac syndrome. An amount of RNA that ranged from roughly 0.45 to 1 ug was reverse transcribed with random hexamers. Each CDR3 protein gets one entry after TCRdb re-called the immunoSEQ multiplex PCR reads with MiXCR. This table holds hundreds of thousands of distinct CDR3 sequences, roughly 95% found once. Specimen: CD4+ T cells from PBMCs. Receptors were obtained from a human donor with Susac syndrome.

The V call is TRBV29-1, the J call TRBJ1-5; TRBD1 matches at 7 bases. The CDR3 extends over 12 amino acids. The ends lost 6 bases at V and 6 bases at J; junction bases unmatched: 5. In germline, CDR1 is SQVTM, CDR2 ANQGSEA. The CDR3 region has the DNA TGCAGCGTGCGACAGGGTACTCAGCCCCAGCATTTT. The encoded protein is CSVRQGTQPQHF. Filled out from reference TRBV29-1 and TRBJ1-5, the complete variable domain reads SAVISQKPSRDICQRGTSLTIQCQVDSQVTMMFWYRQQPGQSLTLIATANQGSEATYESGFVIDKFPISRPNLTFSTLTVSNMSPEDSSIYLCSVRQGTQPQHFGDGTRLSIL.

The chain uses TRBV24-1 and TRBJ1-5, with D uncertain. V lost 6 bases and J 3 bases, leaving 8 bases between the germline ends. CDR3 length: 13 residues. CDR1 is KGHDR and CDR2 is SFDVKD in the germline V gene. CDR3 DNA sequence: TGTGCCACCAGTAGTCAGATCAATCAGCCCCAGCATTTT. Protein: CATSSQINQPQHF.

This clonotype was counted a single time. The chain is built from TRBV25-1 and TRBJ2-1; D remains unclear. The CDR3 is made up of 13 amino acids. In germline, CDR1 is MGHDK, CDR2 SYGVNS. V lost 1 base to trimming and J lost 4 bases, with 5 bases between them. For the CDR3, the DNA is TGTGCCAGCAGTGAATCGATGTACAATGAGCAGTTCTTC. Its translation: CASSESMYNEQFF.

The J gene is TRBJ2-5, the V gene TRBV11-1; 9 nucleotides agree with TRBD1. The J segment lost 7 bases and the V segment lost 4 bases, leaving 7 bases of the junction unmatched. This CDR3 contains 14 residues. Germline CDR1 and CDR2: SGHAT and FQDESV (reference sequence). The CDR3 bases are TGTGCCAGCAGCTCGGGACAGGGTGAAGCGACCCAGTACTTC. Protein sequence: CASSSGQGEATQYF. Variable domain in full (rest from reference TRBV11-1 and TRBJ2-5): EAEVAQSPRYKITEKSQAVAFWCDPISGHATLYWYRQILGQGPELLVQFQDESVVDDSQLPKDRFSAERLKGVDSTLKIQPAELGDSAMYLCASSSGQGEATQYFGPGTRLLVL.

This chain joins TRBV18 and TRBJ1-2; 9 bases map to TRBD1. The CDR3 covers 16 residues. Trimming cost V 2 bases and J 4 bases; bases outside gene matches: 8. Germline CDR1 KGHSH, CDR2 LQKENI. Here the CDR3 reads CASSPNRDRVSYGYTF. The CDR3 DNA sequence: TGTGCCAGCTCACCAAACCGGGACAGGGTGAGCTATGGCTACACCTTC.

V gene TRBV20-1 combines with J gene TRBJ2-1; 9 positions agree with TRBD2. The ends lost 5 bases at V and 5 bases at J; junction bases unmatched: 7. CDR1 DFQATT and CDR2 SNEGSKA come from the germline V gene (reference sequence). The length of the CDR3 is 14 residues. This chain's CDR3 is CSALGLAPHNEQFF. The CDR3 bases are TGCAGTGCTCTAGGACTAGCGCCCCACAATGAGCAGTTCTTC.

This chain links TRBV3-1 with TRBJ2-5, with D hard to call. The CDR3 extends over 13 amino acids. Germline V gives CDR1 LGHDT, CDR2 YNNKEL (reference sequence). V lost 6 bases and J lost 5, with 13 bases in between. CDR3: CASRQEKSETQYF. CDR3 DNA sequence: TGTGCCAGCAGGCAGGAGAAGTCGGAGACCCAGTACTTC.

The chain recombines TRBV20-1 with TRBJ2-5; 8 bases agree with TRBD2. This CDR3 comprises 12 residues. Germline V gene data show CDR1 as DFQATT and CDR2 as SNEGSKA (reference sequence). V shed 2 bases, J shed 4 bases, and the junction held 0 bases outside the gene matches. The CDR3 region has the DNA TGCAGTGCTAGAAGCGGGAGAGAGACCCAGTACTTC. Its protein product is CSARSGRETQYF.

This chain connects TRBV7-9 to TRBJ1-2, with D possibly TRBD1 on 6 matching bases. CDR1 is SEHNR and CDR2 is FQNEAQ in the germline V gene (reference sequence). This CDR3 spans 12 amino acids. The V end lost 5 bases, the J end lost 14 bases, and 18 bases lay between the germline ends. This CDR3 is CASSQTTGGGTF. CDR3 DNA: TGTGCCAGCAGCCAAACGACAGGAGGTGGGACCTTC.

As to this clonotype: Its ends do not fully match the called genes, so a read error is possible. The gene calls are TRBV6-2 or TRBV6-3 and TRBJ1-1, with D maybe TRBD1 (6 bases). The CDR3 length is 13 residues. Germline V gene lookup returns CDR1 MNHEY and CDR2 SVGEGT. CDR3 nucleotide sequence: TGTGCCAGCAGCCGAACTTCGACAGGAGAAGTTTTCTTT. Its translation: CASSRTSTGEVFF.

V and J are TRBV7-8 and TRBJ2-1; D gene uncertain. V was trimmed by 4 bases and J by 3 bases, leaving 13 bases between them. This CDR3 spans 15 amino acids. Germline lookup yields CDR1 SGHVS and CDR2 FQNEAQ. DNA for the CDR3: TGTGCCAGCAGCTCGAGGTGGAGTCGCTACAATGAGCAGTTCTTC. As protein: CASSSRWSRYNEQFF.

The chain carries TRBV2 and TRBJ2-1; tentative D call: TRBD2 (5 bases). Germline V gene sequence: CDR1 SNHLY, CDR2 FYNNEI. V lost 7 bases, J lost 7 bases, and 8 bases lay in between. There are 11 residues in the CDR3. This CDR3 reads CASTAANEQFF. CDR3 bases: TGTGCCAGCACAGCGGCAAATGAGCAGTTCTTC.

The V and J genes are TRBV10-3 and TRBJ2-5, with a possible D match to TRBD1 (5 bases). CDR3 length: 13 residues. V was pared by 0 bases and J by 4 bases, with 6 bases between. Germline CDR1 ENHRY, CDR2 SYGVKD. The CDR3 protein is CAISESRGETQYF. DNA of the CDR3: TGTGCCATCAGTGAGTCAAGGGGAGAGACCCAGTACTTC.

DNA for the CDR3: TGTGCCACCAGCAGGGGGGTCCTAGGTCGGGATACGCAGTATTTT. It yields the protein CATSRGVLGRDTQYF. J is TRBJ2-3 and V is TRBV15; either TRBD1 or TRBD2 may supply D (5 bases each). The germline V and J ends were trimmed by 3 bases and 6 bases, with 16 bases remaining between them. Per the germline V gene, CDR1 is LNHNV and CDR2 is YYDKDF (reference sequence). The CDR3 totals 15 residues.

The chain uses TRBV28 and TRBJ2-1, with D perhaps matching TRBD1 or TRBD2 (5 bases each). The CDR3 length is 14 residues. Trimming left V 8 bases short and J 15 bases short, with 26 bases between. Germline V CDR1 and CDR2: MDHEN, SYDVKM. The CDR3 loop is CASPEGKTGTDRFF. The CDR3 coding sequence is TGTGCCAGCCCCGAGGGCAAAACCGGGACCGATCGGTTCTTC.

The chain recombines TRBV29-1 with TRBJ2-2, with a tentative D call TRBD2 (6 bases). This CDR3 region has 14 residues. Trimming took 3 bases from V and 4 from J, leaving 12 bases between them. Germline CDR1 is SQVTM and CDR2 is ANQGSEA. The CDR3 reads CSVDGGISTGELFF. The CDR3 DNA sequence: TGCAGCGTTGATGGAGGGATCAGCACCGGGGAGCTGTTTTTT.

This sequence joins TRBV9 and TRBJ1-5; D is undetermined. Trimming took 4 bases from V and 2 from J, leaving 7 bases between them. This CDR3 has 13 amino acids. Germline CDR1 is SGDLS and CDR2 is YYNGEE. The DNA for the CDR3 is TGTGCCAGCAGCAGGAGTTGCAATCAGCCCCAGCATTTT. Its protein is CASSRSCNQPQHF.

This rearrangement joins TRBV19 to TRBJ2-2; D is possibly TRBD1 (6 bases). CDR1 and CDR2 from the germline V gene are LNHDA and SQIVND (reference sequence). V gave up 5 bases and J gave up 0 bases, with 10 bases separating them. The CDR3 runs to 15 residues. This CDR3 reads CASSLDRPNTGELFF. CDR3 coding DNA: TGTGCCAGTAGTTTGGACAGACCGAACACCGGGGAGCTGTTTTTT.